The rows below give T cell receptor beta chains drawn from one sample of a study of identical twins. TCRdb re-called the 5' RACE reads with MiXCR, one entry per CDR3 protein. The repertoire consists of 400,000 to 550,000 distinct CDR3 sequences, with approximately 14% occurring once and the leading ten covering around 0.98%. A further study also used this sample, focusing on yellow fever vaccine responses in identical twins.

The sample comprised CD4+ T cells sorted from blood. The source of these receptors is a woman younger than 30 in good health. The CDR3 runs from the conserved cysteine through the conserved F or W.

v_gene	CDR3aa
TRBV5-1	CASSLEGQFYGYTF
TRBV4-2	CASSPGSGQFF
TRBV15	CATSRGTGGSYEQYF
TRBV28	CASSPAQGASSYNEQFF
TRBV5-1	CASSQITDSDEQFF
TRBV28	CASSQHGRDEQFF
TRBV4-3	CASSLSGRGADTQYF
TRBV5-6	CASSFDGGGKGTDTQYF
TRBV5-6	CASSYGPRGNTEAFF
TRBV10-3	CAISTHLDSFRRETQYF
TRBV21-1	CASSKGRSTVGESSYNSPLHF
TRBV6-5	CASSYSSKNNEQFF
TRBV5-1	CASSFGRIDTGELFF
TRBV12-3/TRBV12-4	CASSKSGTAYNEQFF
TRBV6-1	CASSFGLAGPNTGELFF
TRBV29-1	CSVGSGSGSYEQYF
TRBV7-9	CASSLLWTGRETQYF
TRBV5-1	CASSLGGQVAETQYF
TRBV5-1	CASSLDATGSGYTF
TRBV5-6	CASRIRGVVNEQFF
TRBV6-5	CASSYGVLDTGELFF
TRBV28	CASRDPGTTAQYF
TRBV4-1	CASSQGGQYNEQFF
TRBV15	CATSRGQGTQNTEAFF
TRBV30	CAWLGTAKNTEAFF
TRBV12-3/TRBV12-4	CASSYIISGGVPYEQYF
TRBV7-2	CASSLAGWQPQHF
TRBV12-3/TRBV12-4	CASSSTSVVRPDTQYF
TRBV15	CATGTGYEQYF
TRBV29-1	CSVKQQETQYF
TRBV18	CASSPLAGQVSGANVLTF
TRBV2	CASSENRNTEAFF
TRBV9	CASSPRRAAETQYF
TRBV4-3	CASSQDMVLAGVRWDEQYF
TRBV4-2	CASSQDETGSNQPQHF
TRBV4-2	CASSPLEEWSYGYTF
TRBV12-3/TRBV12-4	CASGITDTQYF
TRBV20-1	CSARSNTNYGYTF
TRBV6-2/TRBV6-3	CASSSPIVGHYNEQFF
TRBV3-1	CASSPLSGALNTITDTQYF
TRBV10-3	CAIRNRGNYNEQFF